Listed below are T cell receptor beta chains from one sample, sequenced in a study of cytomegalovirus exposure and HLA in healthy donors. Clones were sequenced by immunoSEQ multiplex PCR, and TCRdb holds only the in-frame ones, with some missing. The data show around 300,000 clones, roughly 87% seen once. Sequencing used PBMCs. The receptors shown here come from a woman in her thirties in good health and CMV-seropositive. Each CDR3 is given without its conserved first and last residue.

v_gene	j_gene	CDR3aa
TRBV28	TRBJ2-3	ASSPELGGTQY
TRBV27	TRBJ2-2	ASSPLAGVGTGELF
TRBV16	TRBJ1-6	ASSQWEGGNSPLH
TRBV2	TRBJ2-2	ASSEQGEELF
TRBV11-1	TRBJ1-4	ASSFGSQPNEKLF
TRBV29-1	TRBJ2-1	SVTTGNNEQF
TRBV5-1	TRBJ2-7	ASSAGQGWSYEQY
TRBV28	TRBJ2-7	ASSGNYSYEQY
TRBV7-7	TRBJ2-1	ASSLRGNNEQF
TRBV6-5	TRBJ2-1	ASSLDRDLIYNEQF
TRBV5-1	TRBJ2-7	ASSTGYYEQY
TRBV29-1	TRBJ2-3	SSPGTDTQY
TRBV4-3	TRBJ1-2	ASSQDISAVYGYT
TRBV5-1	TRBJ2-7	ASSFNYEQY
TRBV28	TRBJ2-6	ASSFIGLAGANVLT
TRBV7-9	TRBJ1-1	ASSLYGETEAF
TRBV5-8	TRBJ2-3	ASSFSVSPSTDTQY
TRBV19	TRBJ1-5	ASSIEGKYQPQH
TRBV9	TRBJ2-3	ASSPTSGTGGAQY
TRBV27	TRBJ2-3	ASSSPGLAGTDTQY
TRBV18	TRBJ1-5	ASSPSGQGSNQPQH
TRBV15	TRBJ1-2	ATSRQGANYGYT
TRBV5-6	TRBJ2-7	ASSTDRVYEQY
TRBV28	TRBJ2-7	ASSLLDRGIGEQY
TRBV7-9	TRBJ1-4	ASSWIAEKLF
TRBV28	TRBJ1-1	ASSLGVDEAF